One sample yielded the 27 T cell receptor beta chains listed below, sequenced in a study of T-cell memory formation after mild COVID-19. TCRdb redid the calling of the 5' RACE reads with MiXCR, one entry per CDR3 protein. This sample has 550,000 to 600,000 distinct CDR3 sequences; 15% to 20% occur once, and the top ten carry roughly 8.2%. Input material: PBMCs or a T cell subset sorted from them (not recorded which). These receptors were obtained from an adult woman who had mild COVID-19 (a few samples of this study predate the infection). Cell type and time point are not known.

CDR3 in DNA: TGTGCCAGCAGTGAAGGGGCACTTCCTACCGGGGAGCTGTTTTTT. Protein product: CASSEGALPTGELFF. The chain carries TRBV2 and TRBJ2-2; D unclear. Trimming left V 1 base short and J 5 bases short, with 11 bases between. CDR1 SNHLY and CDR2 FYNNEI come from the germline V gene. This CDR3 has 15 amino acids.

The rearrangement uses TRBV7-9 and TRBJ2-4; D could derive from TRBD1 or TRBD2 (5 bases each). V lost 7 bases and J 6 bases, leaving 13 bases between the germline ends. CDR3 size: 13 residues. Germline V gene sequence: CDR1 SEHNR, CDR2 FQNEAQ (reference sequence). CDR3 sequence reads: CASTGWDVNIQYF. The CDR3 DNA is TGTGCCAGCACCGGGTGGGACGTAAACATTCAGTACTTC.

The V gene is TRBV12-3 or TRBV12-4, the J gene TRBJ2-1; 7 positions agree with TRBD2. V trimming: 5 bases; J trimming: 7 bases; junction bases outside the gene matches: 8. The CDR3 totals 14 residues. CDR3 DNA sequence: TGTGCCAGCAGTCCCCGGGAAGCGGGGAATGAGCAGTTCTTC. As protein: CASSPREAGNEQFF.

The rearrangement uses TRBV2 and TRBJ2-2, with D unclear. In germline, CDR1 is SNHLY, CDR2 FYNNEI. CDR3 length: 11 residues. Trimming cost V 7 bases and J 3 bases, with 3 bases left between them. The CDR3 loop is CASKDTGELFF. The CDR3, as DNA: TGTGCCAGCAAAGACACCGGGGAGCTGTTTTTT.

This clonotype was seen only a few times. The rearrangement uses TRBV20-1 and TRBJ1-5, with D possibly matching TRBD1 (5 bases). V lost 4 bases to trimming and J lost 3 bases, with 19 bases between them. Germline values: CDR1 DFQATT, CDR2 SNEGSKA (reference sequence). CDR3 length: 16 amino acids. CDR3 sequence (DNA): TGCAGTGCTACCCCAAGCAGGGCAATCCTCAATCAGCCCCAGCATTTT. Translated, it gives CSATPSRAILNQPQHF.

The genes are TRBV7-6 and TRBJ1-2; a possible D gene is TRBD1 (6 bases). This CDR3 spans 14 amino acids. CDR1 SGHVS and CDR2 FNYEAQ come from the germline V gene. V lost 1 base to trimming and J lost 1 base, with 7 bases between them. This CDR3 is CASSLGTDNYGYTF. CDR3 DNA sequence: TGTGCCAGCAGCTTAGGGACAGATAACTATGGCTACACCTTC.

J is TRBJ2-1 and V is TRBV7-3, with 15 bases identical to TRBD2. The trim removed 5 bases at V and 9 bases at J, leaving 8 bases unmatched. CDR1 SGHTA and CDR2 FQGTGA come from the germline V gene. The CDR3 has 16 residues. In DNA, the CDR3 is TGTGCCAGCAGCCCCGGACTAGCGGGAGGGCTAAGTGAGCAGTTCTTC. Its protein product is CASSPGLAGGLSEQFF.

J is TRBJ2-7 and V is TRBV28, with no clear D. Germline V gene lookup returns CDR1 MDHEN and CDR2 SYDVKM. V gave up 5 bases and J gave up 5 bases, with 7 bases separating them. There are 11 residues in the CDR3. The CDR3 DNA reads as TGTGCCAGCAGTGATTGGGACGAGCAGTACTTC. Translating it yields CASSDWDEQYF.

This clonotype was seen a handful of times. The chain has TRBV10-3 and TRBJ1-1; possibly TRBD1 for D (6 bases). The V end lost 6 bases, the J end lost 1 base, and 9 bases lay between the germline ends. The CDR3 runs to 13 residues. Per the germline V gene, CDR1 is ENHRY and CDR2 is SYGVKD. CDR3 bases: TGTGCCATCAGGTTGACAGGGAACACTGAAGCTTTCTTT. The encoded protein is CAIRLTGNTEAFF.

In this sample, this clonotype turned up a few times. The V and J genes are TRBV5-6 and TRBJ2-3; 12 positions match TRBD1. This CDR3 is built from 16 residues. Germline V gene data show CDR1 as SGHDT and CDR2 as YYEEEE. J gave up 3 bases and V 4 bases, and 6 bases lay outside the gene matches. The DNA for the CDR3 is TGTGCCAGCAGCCGCGGGACAGGGGGCAAAACAGATACGCAGTATTTT. This gives the protein CASSRGTGGKTDTQYF.

The V and J genes are TRBV7-3 and TRBJ1-6; 10 nucleotides line up with TRBD1. CDR3 length: 16 residues. Trimming took 1 base from V and 10 from J; bases not matched to a gene: 7. The germline gives CDR1 SGHTA, CDR2 FQGTGA. CDR3 in DNA: TGTGCCAGCAGCTTAATGGGGACAGGGGAGGGATCACCCCTCCACTTT. Translating it yields CASSLMGTGEGSPLHF.

This rearrangement joins TRBV5-5 to TRBJ2-3; TRBD2 matches 13 bases. Germline loops: CDR1 SGHKS, CDR2 YYEKEE (reference sequence). With V trimmed by 2 bases and J by 5 bases, 8 bases remained unmatched. The CDR3 consists of 17 residues. The CDR3 DNA is TGTGCCAGCAGCTTTCTGAGGACTAGCGGGAGCGGAGATACGCAGTATTTT. Translating gives CASSFLRTSGSGDTQYF. Based on the CDR3 plus reference TRBV5-5 and TRBJ2-3, the full variable domain is DAGVTQSPTHLIKTRGQQVTLRCSPISGHKSVSWYQQVLGQGPQFIFQYYEKEERGRGNFPDRFSARQFPNYSSELNVNALLLGDSALYLCASSFLRTSGSGDTQYFGPGTRLTVL.

This chain connects TRBV10-3 to TRBJ2-5; TRBD1 agrees at 10 bases. This CDR3 contains 14 residues. J lost 4 bases, V lost 3 bases, and 2 bases had no gene match. CDR1 and CDR2 (germline): ENHRY, SYGVKD. CDR3 in DNA: TGTGCCATCAGTGACGGACAGGGGGGAGAGACCCAGTACTTC. Protein sequence: CAISDGQGGETQYF.

DNA of the CDR3: TGTGCCAGCAGCGTGGAAGCGGGGTCTCCCTCCTACAATGAGCAGTTCTTC. Amino acids: CASSVEAGSPSYNEQFF. J is TRBJ2-1 and V is TRBV3-1; the match to TRBD2 covers 7 bases. This CDR3 is 17 amino acids long. Germline assignment: CDR1 LGHDT and CDR2 YNNKEL (reference sequence). V was clipped by 5 bases and J by 0 bases; unmatched bases: 10.

This clonotype was seen a handful of times. This chain uses TRBV20-1 with TRBJ2-7, with a tentative D call TRBD2 (5 bases). This CDR3 is 12 amino acids long. The germline V gene encodes CDR1 DFQATT and CDR2 SNEGSKA (reference sequence). Trimming pared 6 bases from V and 3 bases from J, leaving 12 bases between. CDR3 DNA: TGCAGTGCGAGGGTAAGGAACTACGAGCAGTACTTC. Translated: CSARVRNYEQYF.

In this sample, this clonotype turned up a few times. This chain uses TRBV7-3 with TRBJ1-6; maybe TRBD1 (5 bases). V lost 5 bases to trimming and J lost 9 bases, with 14 bases between them. Germline V gene data show CDR1 as SGHTA and CDR2 as FQGTGA. The CDR3 runs to 14 residues. The CDR3 reads CASSDSGYGSPLHF. CDR3 sequence (DNA): TGTGCCAGCAGCGACAGTGGATATGGTTCACCCCTCCACTTT.

This clonotype turned up a few times. The CDR3 spells CASSSAQQGAGTEAFF. CDR3 DNA: TGTGCCAGCAGTTCGGCGCAACAGGGTGCGGGCACTGAAGCTTTCTTT. V gene TRBV28 combines with J gene TRBJ1-1; a possible D gene is TRBD1 (6 bases). V lost 4 bases and J 4 bases, leaving 19 bases between the germline ends. Germline values: CDR1 MDHEN, CDR2 SYDVKM. This CDR3 comprises 16 residues.

This clonotype was seen only a few times. V usage is TRBV19 and J usage is TRBJ2-7; possibly TRBD2 for D (5 bases). Germline V gene lookup returns CDR1 LNHDA and CDR2 SQIVND (reference sequence). The CDR3 covers 20 residues. Trimming stripped 2 bases from V and 3 bases from J, with 29 bases between. The CDR3 is CASSIFNLRLGGRGGYEQYF. The CDR3 DNA sequence: TGTGCCAGTAGTATATTTAACCTACGTTTAGGAGGTCGCGGAGGCTACGAGCAGTACTTC.

The chain employs TRBV4-1 and TRBJ2-7; 8 positions agree with TRBD2. The CDR3 totals 15 residues. J was trimmed by 0 bases and V by 4 bases; bases with no gene match: 5. The germline CDR1 and CDR2 sequences are MGHRA and YSYEKL. Here the CDR3 DNA reads TGCGCCAGCAGCCCGGGAGGGAAGAGCTCCTACGAGCAGTACTTC. It yields the protein CASSPGGKSSYEQYF.

In this sample, this clonotype turned up a few times. V and J are TRBV7-2 and TRBJ1-1, with 10 bases aligning to TRBD1. Germline trimming cut 1 base from V and 10 bases from J; bases unmatched to any gene: 6. Germline-derived CDR1 and CDR2 are SGHTA and FQGNSA. The CDR3 spans 14 residues. This chain's CDR3 is CASSLGGRQGAAFF. As DNA, the CDR3 is TGTGCCAGCAGCTTAGGGGGGAGACAGGGGGCAGCTTTCTTT. The whole variable domain, remainder taken from reference TRBV7-2 and TRBJ1-1, is GAGVSQSPSNKVTEKGKDVELRCDPISGHTALYWYRQSLGQGLEFLIYFQGNSAPDKSGLPSDRFSAERTGGSVSTLTIQRTQQEDSAVYLCASSLGGRQGAAFFGQGTRLTVV.

V usage is TRBV14 and J usage is TRBJ1-1, with no clear D. The V gene's germline CDR1 is SGHDN and CDR2 FVKESK. Trimming took 4 bases from V and 1 from J, leaving 7 bases between them. This CDR3 has 13 residues. CDR3 nucleotides: TGTGCCAGCAGCCCCGTGGCGAACACTGAAGCTTTCTTT. As protein: CASSPVANTEAFF.

This clonotype appeared a few times. This chain links TRBV6-6 with TRBJ2-7, with 7 bases lining up with TRBD2. V dropped 2 bases and J dropped 0; count of bases not matched to a gene: 10. The V gene's germline CDR1 is MNHNY and CDR2 SVGAGI (reference sequence). The CDR3 has 17 amino acids. In DNA form, the CDR3 reads TGTGCCAGCAGTTACGATCCGGCTAGCGGCCACTCCTACGAGCAGTACTTC. The encoded protein is CASSYDPASGHSYEQYF.

In DNA, the CDR3 is TGTGCCAGCAGTTTATTACATGTGAATGAGCAGTTCTTC. Its translation: CASSLLHVNEQFF. This chain connects TRBV6-2 or TRBV6-3 to TRBJ2-1; D is ambiguous. The CDR3 has 13 amino acids. Germline CDR1 reads MNHEY; CDR2 reads SVGEGT. V was shortened by 4 bases and J by 7 bases, with 11 bases between the two germline ends.

In this sample, this clonotype turned up a few times. The chain links TRBV6-1 to TRBJ2-2, with 11 bases aligning to TRBD2. The germline V gene encodes CDR1 MNHNS and CDR2 SASEGT. The CDR3 length is 17 residues. The junction had 13 bases not matched to a gene; V was cut back by 8 bases and J by 5 bases. This CDR3 is CASCIPTLAGATGELFF. Written as DNA, the CDR3 is TGTGCCAGCTGCATACCCACACTAGCGGGAGCTACCGGGGAGCTGTTTTTT.

This chain links TRBV10-3 with TRBJ2-7; 8 bases are shared with TRBD2. The CDR3 extends over 15 amino acids. V trimming: 11 bases; J trimming: 2 bases; junction bases outside the gene matches: 14. The V gene's germline CDR1 is ENHRY and CDR2 SYGVKD. The CDR3 DNA follows: TGTGCCGCCCGGGGTGCGGGAGGAGGTGCCTACGAGCAGTACTTC. It specifies CAARGAGGGAYEQYF.

The table lists this clonotype with a few counts. This chain connects TRBV25-1 to TRBJ2-3, with 8 nucleotides matching TRBD1. Germline CDR1 reads MGHDK; CDR2 reads SYGVNS. There are 14 residues in the CDR3. V lost 6 bases, J lost 4 bases, and 6 bases stayed unmatched. This chain's CDR3 is CASSRQGAADTQYF. CDR3 nucleotides: TGTGCCAGCAGCCGCCAGGGGGCTGCAGATACGCAGTATTTT.

In this sample, this clonotype turned up a few times. This rearrangement joins TRBV10-3 to TRBJ1-3; 8 positions agree with TRBD1. The J segment lost 0 bases and the V segment lost 10 bases, leaving 14 bases of the junction unmatched. This CDR3 has 17 residues. Germline values: CDR1 ENHRY, CDR2 SYGVKD. The CDR3 loop is CATTGSTGAFSGNTIYF. The CDR3 DNA reads TGTGCCACGACCGGATCGACAGGGGCTTTCTCTGGAAACACCATATATTTT.